Listed below are T cell receptor beta chains from one sample, sequenced in a study of cytomegalovirus exposure and HLA in healthy donors. Profiled with immunoSEQ multiplex PCR; TCRdb holds only in-frame clones, not every one. The sample consists of some 150,000 clones, around 77% of them appearing once. Specimen: PBMCs. The receptors originated from a female donor in good health and CMV-seronegative. Both conserved end residues are part of each CDR3. The D gene is left open where the match is weak. Only part of the rows carry a size: once, few, many, or a class if the clone is expanded.

v_gene	d_gene	abundance	j_gene	CDR3nt	CDR3aa
TRBV7-9	-	-	TRBJ2-7	TGTGCCAGCAGCTTCGAGCTTGCCTACGAGCAGTACTTC	CASSFELAYEQYF
TRBV28	TRBD1	-	TRBJ1-2	TGTGCCAGCAGTTTAGTTCCCCCGGGACAGGCCCTTTTT	CASSLVPPGQALF
TRBV6-1	-	-	TRBJ1-3	TGTGCCAGCAGTGAATTCCCACCTGGGACAGGAAACACCATATATTTT	CASSEFPPGTGNTIYF
TRBV11-1	TRBD1	-	TRBJ2-2	TGTGCCAGCAGCCCGGACAGGGTTGTTCCCGGGGAGCTGTTTTTT	CASSPDRVVPGELFF
TRBV5-5	-	-	TRBJ1-5	TGTGCCAGCAGCTTAGGGGGTAGTCAGCCCCAGCATTTT	CASSLGGSQPQHF
TRBV5-1	TRBD1	-	TRBJ2-5	TGCGCCAGCAGCCGGGACAGTTCGCAAGAGACCCAGTACTTC	CASSRDSSQETQYF
TRBV7-3	-	-	TRBJ1-1	TGTGCCAGCAGCCCGGACTCCGGGTTCCGGGGGATGAACACTGAAGCTTTCTTT	CASSPDSGFRGMNTEAFF
TRBV19	TRBD1	-	TRBJ1-5	TGTGCCAGTAGCGACCGGGACAGTAAAGTCAATCAGCCCCAGCATTTT	CASSDRDSKVNQPQHF
TRBV6-5	-	-	TRBJ1-4	TGTGCCAGCAGTTACAAGCGGCCAACTAATGAAAAACTGTTTTTT	CASSYKRPTNEKLFF
TRBV9	TRBD1	-	TRBJ2-3	TGTGCCAGCAGCCTAGGACAGGGCTTGAATACGCAGTATTTT	CASSLGQGLNTQYF
TRBV30	TRBD1	-	TRBJ2-7	TGTGCCTGGAGTCACCGGGACAGGCCGACCTACGAGCAGTACTTC	CAWSHRDRPTYEQYF
TRBV7-9	-	-	TRBJ1-1	TGTGCCAGCAGGGGGGGAGTGGACGGTGAAGCTTTCTTT	CASRGGVDGEAFF
TRBV6-1	TRBD1	-	TRBJ1-1	TGTGCCAGTGGGGACAGGATGAACACTGAAGCTTTCTTT	CASGDRMNTEAFF
TRBV5-1	TRBD1	-	TRBJ2-1	TGCGCCAGCAGCTACGGACAGGGAAAACACAATGAGCAGTTCTTC	CASSYGQGKHNEQFF
TRBV9	-	-	TRBJ1-4	TGTGCCAGCAGCCCCAGACGGGGGGCGGTGAAGGGGAATGAAAAACTGTTTTTT	CASSPRRGAVKGNEKLFF
TRBV28	TRBD2	-	TRBJ2-1	TGTGCCAGCAGTTTAGTGGGACTAGCTATATTTGATGAGCAGTTCTTC	CASSLVGLAIFDEQFF
TRBV19	TRBD1	-	TRBJ2-7	TGTGCCAGTAGATCTGGGACAGGGAGCTCCTACGAGCAGTACTTC	CASRSGTGSSYEQYF
TRBV28	-	-	TRBJ1-6	TGTGCCAGCAGTTTGGGGAGCAGGGCGTCGGGGGTGAGTTCACCCCTCCACTTT	CASSLGSRASGVSSPLHF
TRBV7-2	-	few	TRBJ2-4	TGTGCCAGCAGCTTGCGCTCATCCCAACACATTCAGTACTTC	CASSLRSSQHIQYF